These T cell receptor beta chains were read from a single sample in a study of radiotherapy plus CTLA-4 blockade in lung cancer. The protocol was immunoSEQ multiplex PCR, while the TCRdb copy is restricted to in-frame clones and leaves out a portion. The data contain 30,000 or so clones, 78% of them seen just once; the ten biggest clones take up 6% to 8%. The sequencing here drew on peripheral blood, taken from a patient treated with radiotherapy plus ipilimumab. These receptors were taken from a human donor with non-small cell lung cancer who had stable disease on radiotherapy plus ipilimumab. The CDR3 runs from the conserved cysteine through the conserved F or W. Fields, in order: clone size, V gene, D gene, J gene, CDR3 length, CDR3 protein, CDR3 DNA. D genes are given only for firm matches. Size is omitted from some rows. Given values are once, few, many or a class for expanded clones.

clone_size: .
v_call: TRBV18
d_call: TRBD1
j_call: TRBJ1-6
cdr3_length: 16
cdr3_aa: CASSPYGQGNGSPLHF
cdr3_nt: TGTGCCAGCTCGCCTTACGGACAGGGTAATGGTTCACCCCTCCACTTT

clone_size: .
v_call: TRBV10-2
d_call: TRBD2
j_call: TRBJ2-2
cdr3_length: 18
cdr3_aa: CASSATPGGGPSTGELFF
cdr3_nt: TGCGCCAGCAGTGCCACCCCCGGCGGGGGGCCTAGCACCGGGGAGCTGTTTTTT

clone_size: once
v_call: TRBV7-2
d_call: TRBD1
j_call: TRBJ1-2
cdr3_length: 15
cdr3_aa: CASSQGDRRNYGYTF
cdr3_nt: TGTGCCAGCAGCCAGGGGGACAGGAGAAACTATGGCTACACCTTC

clone_size: few
v_call: TRBV10-3
d_call: TRBD1
j_call: TRBJ1-2
cdr3_length: 14
cdr3_aa: CAISRDRGSYGYTF
cdr3_nt: TGTGCCATCAGCCGGGACAGGGGAAGCTATGGCTACACCTTC

clone_size: .
v_call: TRBV6-1
d_call: TRBD1
j_call: TRBJ1-1
cdr3_length: 17
cdr3_aa: CASSGSNRGRGNTEAFF
cdr3_nt: TGTGCCAGCAGTGGTTCAAACAGGGGGCGCGGAAACACTGAAGCTTTCTTT

clone_size: .
v_call: TRBV7-8
d_call: .
j_call: TRBJ1-5
cdr3_length: 15
cdr3_aa: CASSPNYGSNQPQHF
cdr3_nt: TGTGCCAGCAGCCCTAACTACGGGAGCAATCAGCCCCAGCATTTT

clone_size: .
v_call: TRBV6-5
d_call: .
j_call: TRBJ1-3
cdr3_length: 14
cdr3_aa: CASRITESGNTIYF
cdr3_nt: TGTGCCAGCAGAATTACAGAGTCTGGAAACACCATATATTTT

clone_size: .
v_call: TRBV7-2
d_call: .
j_call: TRBJ2-7
cdr3_length: 14
cdr3_aa: CASSLAGLAYEQYF
cdr3_nt: TGTGCCAGCAGCTTAGCGGGACTTGCCTACGAGCAGTACTTC

clone_size: .
v_call: TRBV6-1
d_call: TRBD1
j_call: TRBJ1-2
cdr3_length: 17
cdr3_aa: CASSEPNSRTGDYGYTF
cdr3_nt: TGTGCCAGCAGTGAACCGAATTCAAGGACAGGGGACTATGGCTACACCTTC

clone_size: few
v_call: TRBV12-5
d_call: .
j_call: TRBJ1-1
cdr3_length: 14
cdr3_aa: CASGLGQVNTEAFF
cdr3_nt: TGTGCTAGTGGTTTGGGACAGGTTAACACTGAAGCTTTCTTT

clone_size: .
v_call: TRBV4-2
d_call: TRBD1
j_call: TRBJ1-5
cdr3_length: 18
cdr3_aa: CASSQDPPTGGRNQPQHF
cdr3_nt: TGTGCCAGCAGCCAAGATCCCCCGACAGGGGGCCGCAATCAGCCCCAGCATTTT

clone_size: .
v_call: TRBV9
d_call: TRBD1
j_call: TRBJ1-4
cdr3_length: 15
cdr3_aa: CASSEGGQGVEKLFF
cdr3_nt: TGTGCCAGCAGCGAGGGGGGACAGGGTGTTGAAAAACTGTTTTTT

clone_size: .
v_call: TRBV10-1
d_call: TRBD2
j_call: TRBJ2-5
cdr3_length: 16
cdr3_aa: CASSEYETSGKETQYF
cdr3_nt: TGCGCCAGCAGTGAGTATGAGACTAGCGGTAAAGAGACCCAGTACTTC

clone_size: .
v_call: TRBV6-5
d_call: TRBD1
j_call: TRBJ1-1
cdr3_length: 14
cdr3_aa: CASSYTGVNTEAFF
cdr3_nt: TGTGCCAGCAGTTACACAGGGGTGAACACTGAAGCTTTCTTT

clone_size: few
v_call: TRBV6-5
d_call: TRBD1
j_call: TRBJ2-7
cdr3_length: 12
cdr3_aa: CASRTGAYEQYF
cdr3_nt: TGTGCCAGCAGGACAGGGGCCTACGAGCAGTACTTC

clone_size: .
v_call: TRBV7-9
d_call: .
j_call: TRBJ1-3
cdr3_length: 16
cdr3_aa: CASSLGVPSSGNTIYF
cdr3_nt: TGTGCCAGCAGCTTAGGGGTGCCGAGCTCTGGAAACACCATATATTTT

clone_size: .
v_call: TRBV7-2
d_call: .
j_call: TRBJ1-1
cdr3_length: 14
cdr3_aa: CASSSSSGVTEAFF
cdr3_nt: TGTGCCAGCAGCTCCTCTAGTGGGGTCACTGAAGCTTTCTTT

clone_size: .
v_call: TRBV4-3
d_call: TRBD2
j_call: TRBJ2-2
cdr3_length: 16
cdr3_aa: CASSNPGGSNTGELFF
cdr3_nt: TGCGCCAGCAGCAACCCCGGGGGGTCCAACACCGGGGAGCTGTTTTTT

clone_size: .
v_call: TRBV5-7
d_call: TRBD2
j_call: TRBJ2-3
cdr3_length: 19
cdr3_aa: CASSLAASGGETSTDTQYF
cdr3_nt: TGTGCCAGCAGCTTGGCGGCTAGCGGGGGGGAAACCAGCACAGATACGCAGTATTTT

clone_size: .
v_call: TRBV6-6
d_call: TRBD1
j_call: TRBJ1-3
cdr3_length: 15
cdr3_aa: CASREGQNSGNTIYF
cdr3_nt: TGTGCCAGCAGAGAGGGACAGAACTCTGGAAACACCATATATTTT

clone_size: few
v_call: TRBV4-3
d_call: .
j_call: TRBJ2-7
cdr3_length: 15
cdr3_aa: CASSHDRGVSYEQYF
cdr3_nt: TGCGCCAGCAGCCACGATCGGGGAGTCTCCTACGAGCAGTACTTC

clone_size: .
v_call: TRBV5-4
d_call: .
j_call: TRBJ1-2
cdr3_length: 14
cdr3_aa: CATKRQLTNYGYTF
cdr3_nt: TGTGCCACCAAAAGACAGCTTACTAACTATGGCTACACCTTC

clone_size: .
v_call: TRBV6-1
d_call: TRBD1
j_call: TRBJ2-5
cdr3_length: 15
cdr3_aa: CASSEIRTGQETQYF
cdr3_nt: TGTGCCAGCAGTGAAATCCGGACAGGCCAAGAGACCCAGTACTTC

clone_size: few
v_call: TRBV28
d_call: .
j_call: TRBJ1-1
cdr3_length: 14
cdr3_aa: CASSLGMWNTEAFF
cdr3_nt: TGTGCCAGCAGTTTAGGGATGTGGAACACTGAAGCTTTCTTT

clone_size: .
v_call: TRBV11-2
d_call: .
j_call: TRBJ1-2
cdr3_length: 16
cdr3_aa: CASSLAAGEESYGYTF
cdr3_nt: TGTGCCAGCAGCTTAGCTGCAGGGGAAGAAAGCTATGGCTACACCTTC

clone_size: .
v_call: TRBV19
d_call: TRBD1
j_call: TRBJ2-2
cdr3_length: 15
cdr3_aa: CASSLPGQSTGELFF
cdr3_nt: TGTGCCAGTAGTCTCCCGGGACAGAGTACCGGGGAGCTGTTTTTT

clone_size: .
v_call: TRBV18
d_call: TRBD1
j_call: TRBJ2-7
cdr3_length: 13
cdr3_aa: CASSPVDRGEQYF
cdr3_nt: TGTGCCAGCTCACCTGTCGACAGGGGGGAGCAGTACTTC

clone_size: .
v_call: TRBV6-4
d_call: TRBD2
j_call: TRBJ2-1
cdr3_length: 17
cdr3_aa: CASSDSGFSGGADEQFF
cdr3_nt: TGTGCCAGCAGTGACTCGGGGTTTAGCGGGGGGGCGGATGAGCAGTTCTTC

clone_size: .
v_call: TRBV7-2
d_call: TRBD1
j_call: TRBJ1-6
cdr3_length: 15
cdr3_aa: CASSPSTGVSSPLHF
cdr3_nt: TGTGCCAGCAGCCCCTCGACAGGGGTAAGTTCACCCCTCCACTTT

clone_size: .
v_call: TRBV13
d_call: TRBD1
j_call: TRBJ1-1
cdr3_length: 16
cdr3_aa: CASSPRTGLMNTEAFF
cdr3_nt: TGTGCCAGCAGCCCGAGGACAGGACTCATGAACACTGAAGCTTTCTTT

clone_size: .
v_call: TRBV6-5
d_call: TRBD1
j_call: TRBJ1-1
cdr3_length: 15
cdr3_aa: CASSYSTGMNTEAFF
cdr3_nt: TGTGCCAGCAGTTACTCGACAGGGATGAACACTGAAGCTTTCTTT

clone_size: .
v_call: TRBV7-2
d_call: TRBD2
j_call: TRBJ2-3
cdr3_length: 16
cdr3_aa: CASSPGVAGGTDTQYF
cdr3_nt: TGTGCCAGCAGCCCCGGGGTAGCGGGGGGCACAGATACGCAGTATTTT

clone_size: .
v_call: TRBV20-1
d_call: .
j_call: TRBJ1-1
cdr3_length: 11
cdr3_aa: CSARARREAFF
cdr3_nt: TGCAGTGCTAGAGCCCGCAGGGAAGCTTTCTTT

clone_size: .
v_call: TRBV28
d_call: TRBD1
j_call: TRBJ1-4
cdr3_length: 14
cdr3_aa: CASRTGTENEKLFF
cdr3_nt: TGTGCCAGCCGTACCGGGACAGAGAATGAAAAACTGTTTTTT

clone_size: .
v_call: TRBV18
d_call: TRBD1
j_call: TRBJ1-5
cdr3_length: 13
cdr3_aa: CASSTGDDQPQHF
cdr3_nt: TGTGCCAGCTCAACAGGGGACGATCAGCCCCAGCATTTT

clone_size: .
v_call: TRBV7-9
d_call: .
j_call: TRBJ1-2
cdr3_length: 13
cdr3_aa: CASSLAVGYGYTF
cdr3_nt: TGTGCCAGCAGCTTAGCCGTTGGATATGGCTACACCTTC

clone_size: .
v_call: TRBV27
d_call: TRBD1
j_call: TRBJ1-2
cdr3_length: 16
cdr3_aa: CASSLSRQGANYGYTF
cdr3_nt: TGTGCCAGCAGTTTGAGCCGACAGGGGGCGAACTATGGCTACACCTTC

clone_size: large
v_call: TRBV4-3
d_call: TRBD1
j_call: TRBJ1-4
cdr3_length: 16
cdr3_aa: CASSQNTGTGDEKLFF
cdr3_nt: TGCGCCAGCAGCCAAAACACCGGGACAGGGGATGAAAAACTGTTTTTT